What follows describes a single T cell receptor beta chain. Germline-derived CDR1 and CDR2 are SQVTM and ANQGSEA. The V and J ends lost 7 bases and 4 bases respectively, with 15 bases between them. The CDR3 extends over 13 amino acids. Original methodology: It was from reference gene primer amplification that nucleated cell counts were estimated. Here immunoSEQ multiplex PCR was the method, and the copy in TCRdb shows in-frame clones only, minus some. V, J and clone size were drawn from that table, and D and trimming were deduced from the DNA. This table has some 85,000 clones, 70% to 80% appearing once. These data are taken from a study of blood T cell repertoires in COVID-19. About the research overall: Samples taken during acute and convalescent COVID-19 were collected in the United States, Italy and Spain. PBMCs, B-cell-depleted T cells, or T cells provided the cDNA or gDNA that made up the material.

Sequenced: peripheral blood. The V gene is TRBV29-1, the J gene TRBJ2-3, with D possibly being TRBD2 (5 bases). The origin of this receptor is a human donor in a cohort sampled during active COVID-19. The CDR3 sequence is CSAAPNGADTQYF. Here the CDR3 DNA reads TGCAGCGCCGCCCCCAACGGGGCAGATACGCAGTATTTT.